This TCR beta chain derives from a study of shared clonotypes between healthy human individuals. Measured with immunoSEQ multiplex PCR; TCRdb has only the in-frame clones, and not every one. The table lists hundreds of thousands of clones, approximately 95% of them singletons. CD8 cells regarded as naive lacked CD45RO, were positively chosen for CCR7, and omitted terminally differentiated effector memory CD45RA+ cells. CDR1 and CDR2 (germline): SGHAT, FQNNGV. The V end was cut by 0 bases, the J end by 3 bases, with 12 bases between. The CDR3 totals 16 residues. The chain combines TRBV11-2 with TRBJ2-1; D might be TRBD2 (5 bases). This receptor was obtained from a woman aged 25 to 39 in good health. Sequenced material: naive CD8+ T cells sorted from blood. DNA of the CDR3: TGTGCCAGCAGCTTAGATCCGGCTAGCTTCTACAATGAGCAGTTCTTC. The encoded protein is CASSLDPASFYNEQFF.